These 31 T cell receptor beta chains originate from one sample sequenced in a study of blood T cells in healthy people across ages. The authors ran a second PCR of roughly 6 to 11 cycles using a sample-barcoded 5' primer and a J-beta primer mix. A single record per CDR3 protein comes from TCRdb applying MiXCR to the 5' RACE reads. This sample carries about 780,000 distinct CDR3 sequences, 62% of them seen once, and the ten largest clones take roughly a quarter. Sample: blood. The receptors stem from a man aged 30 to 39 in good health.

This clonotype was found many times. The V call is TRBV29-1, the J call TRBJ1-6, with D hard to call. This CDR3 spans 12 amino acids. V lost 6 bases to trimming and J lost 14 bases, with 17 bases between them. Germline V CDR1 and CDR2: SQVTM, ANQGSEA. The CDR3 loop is CSVEDDGFTLHF. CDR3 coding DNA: TGCAGCGTCGAGGACGATGGGTTTACCCTCCACTTT.

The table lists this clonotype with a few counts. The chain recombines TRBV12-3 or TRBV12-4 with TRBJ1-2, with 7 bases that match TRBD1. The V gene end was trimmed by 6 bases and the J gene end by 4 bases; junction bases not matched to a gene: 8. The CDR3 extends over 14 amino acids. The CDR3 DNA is TGTGCCAGCAGACAAGACAGGGCCTTCTATGGCTACACCTTC. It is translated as CASRQDRAFYGYTF.

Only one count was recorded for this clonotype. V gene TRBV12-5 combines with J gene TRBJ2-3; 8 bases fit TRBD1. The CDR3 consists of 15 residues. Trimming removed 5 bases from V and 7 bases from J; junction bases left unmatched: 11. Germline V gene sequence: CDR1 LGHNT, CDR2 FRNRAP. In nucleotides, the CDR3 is TGTGCTAGTGGTCCGGGACAGGCACCGGGGAATACGCAGTATTTT. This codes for CASGPGQAPGNTQYF.

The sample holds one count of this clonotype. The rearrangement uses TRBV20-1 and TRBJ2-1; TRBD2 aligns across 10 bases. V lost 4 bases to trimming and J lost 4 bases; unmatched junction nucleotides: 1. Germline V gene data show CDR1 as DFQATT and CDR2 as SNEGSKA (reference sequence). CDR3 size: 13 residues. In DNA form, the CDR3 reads TGCAGTGCTACTAGCGGGGGTTACAATGAGCAGTTCTTC. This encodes CSATSGGYNEQFF.

This chain's CDR3 is CASSLTGTEGNQPQHF. The CDR3 bases are TGTGCCAGCAGCTTAACGGGGACTGAGGGGAATCAGCCCCAGCATTTT. The rearrangement uses TRBV7-9 and TRBJ1-5, with D perhaps matching TRBD1 (5 bases). V lost 2 bases to trimming and J lost 4 bases, with 15 bases between them. CDR1 is SEHNR and CDR2 is FQNEAQ in the germline V gene (reference sequence). The CDR3 totals 16 residues.

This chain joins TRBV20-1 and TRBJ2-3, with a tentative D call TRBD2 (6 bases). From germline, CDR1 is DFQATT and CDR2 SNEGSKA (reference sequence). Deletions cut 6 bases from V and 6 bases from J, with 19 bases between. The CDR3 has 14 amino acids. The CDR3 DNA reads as TGCAGTGCCACGGGCGGGGTTACTTTGGATACGCAGTATTTT. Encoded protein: CSATGGVTLDTQYF.

CDR3 nucleotides: TGTGCCAGCAATCCTACCGTCGGCTATCAGCCCCAGCATTTT. This sequence encodes CASNPTVGYQPQHF. The V and J genes are TRBV6-7 and TRBJ1-5; D not certain. TRBV6-7 is placed among ORFs of uncertain function. V gave up 7 bases and J gave up 5 bases, with 15 bases separating them. The CDR3 totals 14 residues.

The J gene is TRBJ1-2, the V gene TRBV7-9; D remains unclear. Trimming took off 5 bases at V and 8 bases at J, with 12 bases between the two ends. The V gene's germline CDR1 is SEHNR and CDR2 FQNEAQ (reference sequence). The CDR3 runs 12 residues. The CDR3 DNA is TGTGCCAGCAGCGATGGTGGAGGAGGCTACACCTTC. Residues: CASSDGGGGYTF.

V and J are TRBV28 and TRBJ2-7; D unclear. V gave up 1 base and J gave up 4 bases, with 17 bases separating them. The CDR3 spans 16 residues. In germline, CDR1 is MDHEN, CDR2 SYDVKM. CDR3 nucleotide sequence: TGTGCCAGCAGTTTATTCCCCAGCGCTGACACGTACGAGCAGTACTTC. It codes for CASSLFPSADTYEQYF.

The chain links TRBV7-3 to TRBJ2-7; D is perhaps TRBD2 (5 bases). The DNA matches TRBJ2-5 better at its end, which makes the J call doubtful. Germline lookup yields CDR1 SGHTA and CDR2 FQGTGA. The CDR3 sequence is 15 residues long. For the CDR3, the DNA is TGTGCCAGCAGCTTAAATGGTCTAGCAGAAGAGACCCAGTACTTC. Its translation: CASSLNGLAEETQYF.

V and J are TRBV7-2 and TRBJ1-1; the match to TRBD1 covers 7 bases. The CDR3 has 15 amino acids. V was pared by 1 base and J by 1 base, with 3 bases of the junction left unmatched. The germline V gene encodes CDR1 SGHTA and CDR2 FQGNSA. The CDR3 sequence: CASSLDNRGNTEAFF. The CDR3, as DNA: TGTGCCAGCAGCTTAGATAACAGGGGGAACACTGAAGCTTTCTTT.

This CDR3 is CASSEAPDSSPLHF. CDR3 sequence (DNA): TGTGCCAGCAGTGAAGCCCCAGATAGTTCACCCCTCCACTTT. The rearrangement joins TRBV6-1 to TRBJ1-6; D remains ambiguous. Germline lookup yields CDR1 MNHNS and CDR2 SASEGT. Trimming removed 0 bases from V and 9 bases from J, with 9 bases in between. The CDR3 has 14 residues.

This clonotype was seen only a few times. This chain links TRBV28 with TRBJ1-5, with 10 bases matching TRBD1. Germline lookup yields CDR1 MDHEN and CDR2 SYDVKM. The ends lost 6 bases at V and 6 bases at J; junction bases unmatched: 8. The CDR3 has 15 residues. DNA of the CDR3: TGTGCCAGCAGCTCCCTCGGACAGGGGGGTCAGCCCCAGCATTTT. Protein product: CASSSLGQGGQPQHF.

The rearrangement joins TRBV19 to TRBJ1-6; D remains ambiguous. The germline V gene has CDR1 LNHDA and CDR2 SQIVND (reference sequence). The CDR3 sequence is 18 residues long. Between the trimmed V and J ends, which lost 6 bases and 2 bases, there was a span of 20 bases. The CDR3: CASRPLELGGPYNSPLHF. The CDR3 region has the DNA TGTGCCAGTAGGCCCTTGGAGTTAGGAGGGCCCTATAATTCACCCCTCCACTTT.

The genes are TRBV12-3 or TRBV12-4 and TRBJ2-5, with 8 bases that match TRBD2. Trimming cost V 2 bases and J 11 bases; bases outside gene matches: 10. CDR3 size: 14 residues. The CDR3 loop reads CASSLQRGQDEQYF. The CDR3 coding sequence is TGTGCCAGCAGTTTACAGCGGGGGCAAGATGAGCAGTACTTC.

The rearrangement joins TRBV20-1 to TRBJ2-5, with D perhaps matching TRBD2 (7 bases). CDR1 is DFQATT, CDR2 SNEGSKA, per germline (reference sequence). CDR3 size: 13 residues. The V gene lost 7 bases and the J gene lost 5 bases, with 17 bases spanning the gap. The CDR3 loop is CSVGGGEVETQYF. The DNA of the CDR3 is TGCAGTGTCGGAGGGGGGGAAGTTGAGACCCAGTACTTC.

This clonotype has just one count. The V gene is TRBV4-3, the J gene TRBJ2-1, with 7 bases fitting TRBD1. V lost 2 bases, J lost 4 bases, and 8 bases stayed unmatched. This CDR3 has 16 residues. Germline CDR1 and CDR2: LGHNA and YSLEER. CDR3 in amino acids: CASSQPRTGGYNEQFF. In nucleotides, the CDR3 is TGCGCCAGCAGCCAACCGAGGACAGGAGGATACAATGAGCAGTTCTTC.

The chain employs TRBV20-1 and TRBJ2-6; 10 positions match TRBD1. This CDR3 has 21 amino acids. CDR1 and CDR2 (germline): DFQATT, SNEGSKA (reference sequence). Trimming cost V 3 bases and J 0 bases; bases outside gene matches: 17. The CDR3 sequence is CSARILGQGFGDPSGANVLTF. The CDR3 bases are TGCAGTGCTAGGATTCTGGGACAGGGGTTTGGGGATCCCTCTGGGGCCAACGTCCTGACTTTC.

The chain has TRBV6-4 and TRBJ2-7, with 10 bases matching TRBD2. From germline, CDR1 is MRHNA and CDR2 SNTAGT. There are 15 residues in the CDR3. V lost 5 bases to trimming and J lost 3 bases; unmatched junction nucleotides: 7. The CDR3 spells CASSRVAGGNYEQYF. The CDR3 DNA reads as TGTGCCAGCAGTCGCGTAGCGGGGGGAAACTACGAGCAGTACTTC.

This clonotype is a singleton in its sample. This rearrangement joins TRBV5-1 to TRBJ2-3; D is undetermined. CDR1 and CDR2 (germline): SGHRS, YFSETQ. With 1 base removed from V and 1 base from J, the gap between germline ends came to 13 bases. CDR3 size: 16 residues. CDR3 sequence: CASSLSDGPGTDTQYF. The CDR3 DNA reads TGCGCCAGCAGCTTGTCCGACGGCCCCGGCACAGATACGCAGTATTTT.

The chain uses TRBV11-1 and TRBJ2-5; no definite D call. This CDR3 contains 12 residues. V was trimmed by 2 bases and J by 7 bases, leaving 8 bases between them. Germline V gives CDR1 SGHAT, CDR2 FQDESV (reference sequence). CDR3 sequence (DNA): TGTGCCAGCAGCTTATACAGTGGGACCCAGTACTTC. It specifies CASSLYSGTQYF.

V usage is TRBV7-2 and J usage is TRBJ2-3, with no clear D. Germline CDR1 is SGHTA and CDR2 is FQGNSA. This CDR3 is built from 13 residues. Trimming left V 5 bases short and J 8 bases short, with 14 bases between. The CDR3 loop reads CASSPNAHGTQYF. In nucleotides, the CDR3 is TGTGCCAGCAGCCCGAATGCGCACGGTACGCAGTATTTT.

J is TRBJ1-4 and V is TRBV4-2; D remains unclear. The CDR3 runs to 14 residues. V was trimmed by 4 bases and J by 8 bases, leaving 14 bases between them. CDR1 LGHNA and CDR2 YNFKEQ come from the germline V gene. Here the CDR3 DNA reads TGTGCCAGCAGCCTAAACAGTGGTCTCGAAAAACTGTTTTTT. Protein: CASSLNSGLEKLFF.

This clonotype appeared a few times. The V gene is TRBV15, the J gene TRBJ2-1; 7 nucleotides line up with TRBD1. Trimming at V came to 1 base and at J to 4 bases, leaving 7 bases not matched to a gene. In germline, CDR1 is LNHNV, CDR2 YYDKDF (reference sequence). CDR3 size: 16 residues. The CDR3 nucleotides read TGTGCCACCAGCAGAGTGCCAGGGGGTTTATACAATGAGCAGTTCTTC. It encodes CATSRVPGGLYNEQFF.

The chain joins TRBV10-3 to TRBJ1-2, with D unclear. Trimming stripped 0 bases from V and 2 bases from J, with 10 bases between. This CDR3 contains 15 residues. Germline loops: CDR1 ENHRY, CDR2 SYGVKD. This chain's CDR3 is CAISESLSRNYGYTF. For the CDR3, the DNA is TGTGCCATCAGTGAGTCTCTCAGCCGGAACTATGGCTACACCTTC.

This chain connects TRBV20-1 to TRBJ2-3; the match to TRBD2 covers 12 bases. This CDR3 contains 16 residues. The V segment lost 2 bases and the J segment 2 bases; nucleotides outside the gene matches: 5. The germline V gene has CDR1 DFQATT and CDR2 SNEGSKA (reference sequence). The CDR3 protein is CSARRTSGELTDTQYF. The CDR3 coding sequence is TGCAGTGCTAGACGGACTAGCGGGGAGCTCACAGATACGCAGTATTTT.

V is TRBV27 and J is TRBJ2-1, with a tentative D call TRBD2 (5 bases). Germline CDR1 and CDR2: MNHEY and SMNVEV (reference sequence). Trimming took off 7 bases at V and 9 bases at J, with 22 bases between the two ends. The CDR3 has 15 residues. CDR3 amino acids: CASILLGSETIEQFF. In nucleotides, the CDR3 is TGTGCCAGCATCCTACTAGGGAGTGAGACTATTGAGCAGTTCTTC.

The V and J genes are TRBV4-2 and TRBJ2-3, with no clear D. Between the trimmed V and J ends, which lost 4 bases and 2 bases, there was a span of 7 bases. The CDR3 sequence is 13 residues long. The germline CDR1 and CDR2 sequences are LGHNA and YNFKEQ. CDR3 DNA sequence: TGTGCCAGCAGCCCTCAAATCACAGATACGCAGTATTTT. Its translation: CASSPQITDTQYF.

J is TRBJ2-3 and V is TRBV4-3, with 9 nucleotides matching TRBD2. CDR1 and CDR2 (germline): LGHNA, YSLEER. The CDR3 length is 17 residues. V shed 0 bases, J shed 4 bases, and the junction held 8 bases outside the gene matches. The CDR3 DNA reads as TGCGCCAGCAGCCAAGATCTCCGGCGGGGGGGCTCAGATACGCAGTATTTT. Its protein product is CASSQDLRRGGSDTQYF.

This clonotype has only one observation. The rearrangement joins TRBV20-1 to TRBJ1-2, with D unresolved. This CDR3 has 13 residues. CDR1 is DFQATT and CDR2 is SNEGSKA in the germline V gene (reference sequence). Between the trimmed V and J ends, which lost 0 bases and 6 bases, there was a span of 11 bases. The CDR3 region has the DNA TGCAGTGCTAGAGAGGTCCTGTGGAATGGCTACACCTTC. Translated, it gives CSAREVLWNGYTF.

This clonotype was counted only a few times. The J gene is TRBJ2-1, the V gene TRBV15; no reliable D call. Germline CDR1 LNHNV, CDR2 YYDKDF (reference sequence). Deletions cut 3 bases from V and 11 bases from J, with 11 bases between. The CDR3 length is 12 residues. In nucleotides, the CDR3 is TGTGCCACCAGCAGCACCAATAGTCAGCAGTTCTTC. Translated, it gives CATSSTNSQQFF. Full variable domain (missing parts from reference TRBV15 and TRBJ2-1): DAMVIQNPRYQVTQFGKPVTLSCSQTLNHNVMYWYQQKSSQAPKLLFHYYDKDFNNEADTPDNFQSRRPNTSFCFLDIRSPGLGDTAMYLCATSSTNSQQFFGPGTRLTVL.